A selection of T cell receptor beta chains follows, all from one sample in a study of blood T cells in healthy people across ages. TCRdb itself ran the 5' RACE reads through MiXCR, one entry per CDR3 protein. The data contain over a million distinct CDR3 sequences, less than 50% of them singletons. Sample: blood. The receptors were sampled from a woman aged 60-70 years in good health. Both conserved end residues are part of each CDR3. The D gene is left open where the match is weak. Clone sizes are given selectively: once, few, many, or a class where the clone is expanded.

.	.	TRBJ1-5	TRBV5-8	CASSKQGNQPQHF	TGTGCCAGCAGCAAACAGGGTAATCAGCCCCAGCATTTT
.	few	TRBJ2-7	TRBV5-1	CASRRSGDYEQYF	TGCGCCAGCAGAAGGAGTGGGGACTACGAGCAGTACTTC
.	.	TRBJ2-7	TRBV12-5	CASGLGGIGSYEQYF	TGTGCTAGTGGTTTGGGGGGAATTGGTTCGTACGAGCAGTACTTC
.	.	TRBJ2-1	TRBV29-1	CSVEGIATRTSYNEQFF	TGCAGCGTTGAAGGGATTGCCACGCGGACCTCCTACAATGAGCAGTTCTTC
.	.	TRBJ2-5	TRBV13	CASGSKGEALETQYF	TGTGCCAGCGGCTCCAAGGGAGAGGCCTTGGAGACCCAGTACTTC
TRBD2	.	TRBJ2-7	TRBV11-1	CASSFSGSYDEQYF	TGTGCCAGCAGCTTTAGCGGGAGTTACGATGAGCAGTACTTC
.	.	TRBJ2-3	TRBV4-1	CASSNLADHTDTQYF	TGCGCCAGCAGCAATCTGGCAGATCACACAGATACGCAGTATTTT
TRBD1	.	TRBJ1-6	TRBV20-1	CSARVGQGGTFSVSPLHF	TGCAGTGCTAGAGTGGGACAGGGGGGTACCTTTTCGGTTTCACCCCTCCACTTT
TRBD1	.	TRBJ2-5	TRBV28	CASSLGGQGVLEQYF	TGTGCCAGCAGTCTAGGAGGACAGGGGGTTCTGGAGCAGTACTTC
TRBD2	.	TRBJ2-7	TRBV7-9	CASSLGEGASYEQYF	TGTGCCAGCAGCTTGGGGGAGGGCGCCTCCTACGAGCAGTACTTC
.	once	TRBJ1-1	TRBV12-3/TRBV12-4	CASSLWASNTEAFF	TGTGCCAGCAGTTTATGGGCCTCGAACACTGAAGCTTTCTTT
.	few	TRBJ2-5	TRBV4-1	CASSQRVGEMETQYF	TGCGCCAGCAGCCAACGCGTGGGGGAGATGGAGACCCAGTACTTC
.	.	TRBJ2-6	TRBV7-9	CASSRRTGTSSGANVLTF	TGTGCCAGCAGCCGCCGGACAGGGACTAGCTCTGGGGCCAACGTCCTGACTTTC